This T cell receptor (beta chain) originates from a study of cytomegalovirus exposure and HLA in healthy donors. Overall study findings and caveats: The authors confirmed in vitro that a few CMV-associated chains were specific for CMV antigens. In a later analysis, HLA-associated beta chains showed higher expansion and lower generation probabilities than comparable chains.

On this clone itself: Antigen specificity is unknown.

Primers for the PCR totalled 60 Vbeta and 13 Jbeta. The protocol was immunoSEQ multiplex PCR, while the TCRdb copy is restricted to in-frame clones and leaves out a portion. Its listing shows approximately 110,000 clones. CDR1 is MGHRA and CDR2 is YSYEKL in the germline V gene. The CDR3 is made up of 15 amino acids. V was clipped by 8 bases and J by 4 bases, with 17 bases between them. The chain joins TRBV4-1 to TRBJ2-2; D unresolved. This receptor was obtained from a man aged 35 to 55 in good health and CMV-seronegative. Sequences were obtained from PBMCs. The CDR3 DNA follows: TGCGCCAGCGAGGCGGCTAGTCGACTCACCGGGGAGCTGTTTTTT. This encodes CASEAASRLTGELFF.